Following are 3 T cell receptor beta chains from one sample sequenced in a study of T cell responses to AZD1222 COVID-19 vaccine. Sequenced by immunoSEQ multiplex PCR; TCRdb stores in-frame clones only, minus some. The sample has 130,000 to 150,000 clones; more than 75% are singletons. The specimen was peripheral blood, collected on day 0 of AZD1222 vaccination. These receptors all stem from an adult in good health.

The chain recombines TRBV28 with TRBJ2-5; 9 bases match TRBD1. Germline-derived CDR1 and CDR2 are MDHEN and SYDVKM. The V gene end was trimmed by 7 bases and the J gene end by 3 bases; junction bases not matched to a gene: 9. The length of the CDR3 is 15 residues. The CDR3 reads CASTTPGQGKETQYF. The CDR3 coding sequence is TGTGCCAGCACCACTCCAGGACAGGGGAAAGAGACCCAGTACTTC. Looking up the rest from reference TRBV28 and TRBJ2-5 gives the full variable domain: DVKVTQSSRYLVKRTGEKVFLECVQDMDHENMFWYRQDPGLGLRLIYFSYDVKMKEKGDIPEGYSVSREKKERFSLILESASTNQTSMYLCASTTPGQGKETQYFGPGTRLLVL.

The CDR3 nucleotides are TGTGCCAGCAGCTTGGAGGGGACAGGGGATACAGATACGCAGTATTTT. This gives the protein CASSLEGTGDTDTQYF. The J gene is TRBJ2-3, the V gene TRBV13; 10 bases match TRBD1. The CDR3 runs to 16 residues. In germline, CDR1 is PRHDT, CDR2 FYEKMQ (reference sequence). V was pared by 3 bases and J by 3 bases, with 6 bases of the junction left unmatched.

This chain joins TRBV7-6 and TRBJ1-5, with no clear D. Germline CDR1 and CDR2: SGHVS and FNYEAQ. This CDR3 spans 15 amino acids. Between the trimmed V and J ends, which lost 10 bases and 9 bases, there was a span of 25 bases. CDR3 residues: CAKPGVSEKVLPQHF. The CDR3 DNA is TGTGCCAAGCCCGGAGTATCTGAAAAGGTCTTGCCCCAGCATTTT.